This TCR beta chain was profiled in a study of shared clonotypes between healthy human individuals. The wider study: Those who served as donors were a couple of women and three men between the ages of 18 and 49.

Study-level results: Only blood was sampled; tissue repertoires likely differ.

CDR3 length: 14 residues. Germline V gene data show CDR1 as MDHEN and CDR2 as SYDVKM. V gave up 7 bases and J gave up 0 bases, with 13 bases separating them. For this clone: What it recognizes is unknown.

The authors distributed each subset's genomic DNA evenly over several immunoSEQ plates. The assay was immunoSEQ multiplex PCR, and TCRdb's table has in-frame clones only and misses some. The data contain hundreds of thousands of clones, about four fifths of them singletons. With unsorted samples, genomic DNA was obtained from about 90 million PBMCs. The chain joins TRBV28 to TRBJ2-7, with D uncertain. The TCR comes from a woman in her thirties or forties in good health. Some clones in this sample may be carry-over from other donors' samples. The sequencing sample was made of PBMCs. CDR3 nucleotide sequence: TGTGCCAGCAAAGGGTTAGATTACTCCTACGAGCAGTACTTC. This codes for CASKGLDYSYEQYF.